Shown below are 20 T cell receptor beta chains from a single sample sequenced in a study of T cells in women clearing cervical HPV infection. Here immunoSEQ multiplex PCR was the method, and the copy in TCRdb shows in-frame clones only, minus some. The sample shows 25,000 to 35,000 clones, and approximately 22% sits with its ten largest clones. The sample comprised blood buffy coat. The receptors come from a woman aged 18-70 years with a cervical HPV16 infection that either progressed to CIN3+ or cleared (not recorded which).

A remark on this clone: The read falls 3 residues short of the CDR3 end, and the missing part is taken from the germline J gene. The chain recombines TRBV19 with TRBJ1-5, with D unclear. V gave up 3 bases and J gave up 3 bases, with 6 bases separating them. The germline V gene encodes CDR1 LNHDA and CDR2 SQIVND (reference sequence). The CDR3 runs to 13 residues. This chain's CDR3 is CASSIFPNQPQHF. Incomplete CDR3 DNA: TGTGCCAGTAGTATCTTTCCCAATCAGCCC.

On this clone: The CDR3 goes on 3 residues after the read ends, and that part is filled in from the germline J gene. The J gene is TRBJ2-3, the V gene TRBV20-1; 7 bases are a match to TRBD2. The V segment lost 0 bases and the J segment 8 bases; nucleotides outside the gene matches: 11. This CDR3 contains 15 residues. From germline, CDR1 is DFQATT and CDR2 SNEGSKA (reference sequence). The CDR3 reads CSARDTRELVGTQYF. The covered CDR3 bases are TGCAGTGCTAGAGATACGCGGGAGTTAGTTGGTACG.

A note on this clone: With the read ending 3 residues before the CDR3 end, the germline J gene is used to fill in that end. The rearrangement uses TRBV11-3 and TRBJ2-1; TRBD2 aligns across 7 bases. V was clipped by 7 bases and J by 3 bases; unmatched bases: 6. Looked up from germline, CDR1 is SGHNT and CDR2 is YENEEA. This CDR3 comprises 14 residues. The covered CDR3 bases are TGTGCCAGCACCCCTAGCGGTTTCTACAATGAG. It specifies CASTPSGFYNE. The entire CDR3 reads CASTPSGFYNEQFF.

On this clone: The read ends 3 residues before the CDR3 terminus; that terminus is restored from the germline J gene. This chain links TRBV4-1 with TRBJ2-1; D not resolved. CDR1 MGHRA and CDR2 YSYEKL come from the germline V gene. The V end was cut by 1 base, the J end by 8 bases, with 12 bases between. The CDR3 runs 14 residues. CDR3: CASSQAPNLDEQFF. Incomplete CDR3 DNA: TGCGCCAGCAGCCAAGCCCCTAATTTGGATGAG.

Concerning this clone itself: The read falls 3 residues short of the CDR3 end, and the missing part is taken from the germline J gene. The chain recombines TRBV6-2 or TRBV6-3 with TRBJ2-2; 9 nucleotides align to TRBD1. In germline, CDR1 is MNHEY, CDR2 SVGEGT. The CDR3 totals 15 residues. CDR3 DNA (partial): TGTGCCAGCAACGAATCCGGGACAGGGAATTCACCG. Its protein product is CASNESGTGNSP. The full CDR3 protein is CASNESGTGNSPLFF.

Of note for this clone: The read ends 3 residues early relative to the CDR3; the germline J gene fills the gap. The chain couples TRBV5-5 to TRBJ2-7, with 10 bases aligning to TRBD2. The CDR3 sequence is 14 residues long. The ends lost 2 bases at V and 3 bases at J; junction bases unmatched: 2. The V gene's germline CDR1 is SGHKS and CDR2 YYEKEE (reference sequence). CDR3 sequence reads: CASSLAGGVYEQYF. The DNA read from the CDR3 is TGTGCCAGCAGCTTAGCGGGGGGGGTCTACGAG.

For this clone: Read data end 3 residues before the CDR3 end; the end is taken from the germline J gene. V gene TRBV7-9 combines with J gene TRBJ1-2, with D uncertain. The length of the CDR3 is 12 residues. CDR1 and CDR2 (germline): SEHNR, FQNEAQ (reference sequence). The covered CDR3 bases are TGTGCCAGCACCCTAGTAGAACGCGAC. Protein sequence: CASTLVERD. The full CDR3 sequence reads CASTLVERDYTF.

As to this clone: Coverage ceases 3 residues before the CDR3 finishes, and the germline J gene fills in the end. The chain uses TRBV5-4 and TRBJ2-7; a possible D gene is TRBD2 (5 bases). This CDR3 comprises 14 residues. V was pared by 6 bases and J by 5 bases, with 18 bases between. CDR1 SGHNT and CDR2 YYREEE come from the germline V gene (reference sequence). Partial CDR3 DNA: TGTGCCAGCAAGCCCCAGCCACTAGATCACGAG. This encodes CASKPQPLDHE. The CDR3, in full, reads CASKPQPLDHEQYF. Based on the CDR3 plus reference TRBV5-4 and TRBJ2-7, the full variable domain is ETGVTQSPTHLIKTRGQQVTLRCSSQSGHNTVSWYQQALGQGPQFIFQYYREEENGRGNFPPRFSGLQFPNYSSELNVNALELDDSALYLCASKPQPLDHEQYFGPGTRLTVT.

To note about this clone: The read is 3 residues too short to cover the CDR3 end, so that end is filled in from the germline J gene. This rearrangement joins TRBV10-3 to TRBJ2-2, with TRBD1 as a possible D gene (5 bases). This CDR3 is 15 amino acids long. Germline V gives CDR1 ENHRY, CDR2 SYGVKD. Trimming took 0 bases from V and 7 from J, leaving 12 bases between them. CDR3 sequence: CAISESRDSSGELFF. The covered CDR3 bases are TGTGCCATCAGTGAGTCACGCGACAGCAGCGGGGAG.

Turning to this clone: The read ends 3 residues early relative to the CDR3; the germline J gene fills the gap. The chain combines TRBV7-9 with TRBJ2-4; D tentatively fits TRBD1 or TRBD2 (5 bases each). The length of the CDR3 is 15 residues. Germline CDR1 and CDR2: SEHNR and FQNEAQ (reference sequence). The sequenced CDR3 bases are TGTGCCAGCAGCGAAAACCAGGGAGCTAACTATGGT. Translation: CASSENQGANYG. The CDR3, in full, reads CASSENQGANYGQYF.

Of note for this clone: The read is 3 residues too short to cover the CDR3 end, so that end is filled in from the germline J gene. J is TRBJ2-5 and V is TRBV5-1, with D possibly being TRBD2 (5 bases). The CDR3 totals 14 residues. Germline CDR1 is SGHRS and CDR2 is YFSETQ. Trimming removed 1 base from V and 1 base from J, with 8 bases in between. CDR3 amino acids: CASSLSTTQETQYF. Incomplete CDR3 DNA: TGCGCCAGCAGCTTGTCGACTACCCAAGAGACC.

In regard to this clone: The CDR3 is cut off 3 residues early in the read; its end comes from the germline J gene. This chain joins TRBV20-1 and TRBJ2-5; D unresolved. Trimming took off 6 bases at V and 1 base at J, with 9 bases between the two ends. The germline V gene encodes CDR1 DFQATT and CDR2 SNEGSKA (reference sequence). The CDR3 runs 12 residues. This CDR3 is CSATGFQETQYF. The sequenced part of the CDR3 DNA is TGCAGTGCCACCGGGTTCCAAGAGACC.

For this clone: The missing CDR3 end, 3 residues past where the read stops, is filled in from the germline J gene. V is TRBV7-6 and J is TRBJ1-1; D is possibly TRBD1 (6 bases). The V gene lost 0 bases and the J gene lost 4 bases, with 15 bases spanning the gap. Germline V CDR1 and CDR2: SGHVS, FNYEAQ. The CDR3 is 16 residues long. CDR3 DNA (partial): TGTGCCAGCAGCTTAGCTAGCAGGGGAGGTGGCACTGAA. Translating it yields CASSLASRGGGTE. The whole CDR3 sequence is CASSLASRGGGTEAFF.

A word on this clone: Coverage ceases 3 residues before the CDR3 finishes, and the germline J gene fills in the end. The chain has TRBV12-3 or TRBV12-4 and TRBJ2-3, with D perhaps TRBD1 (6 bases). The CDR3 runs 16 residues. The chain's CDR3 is CASSFGLAFRGETQYF. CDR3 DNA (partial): TGTGCCAGCAGTTTTGGTTTGGCATTCAGGGGTGAGACG.

CDR3 DNA (partial): TGTGCCAGCAGCTTAGTTCCCACGGATTCACCC. It encodes CASSLVPTDSP. The whole CDR3 protein is CASSLVPTDSPLHF. The V call is TRBV11-2, the J call TRBJ1-6; D unresolved. The observed sequence ends 3 residues before the CDR3 terminus, with the missing tail filled in from the germline J gene. V lost 1 base, J lost 8 bases, and 9 bases lay in between. CDR1 is SGHAT, CDR2 FQNNGV, per germline. The CDR3 spans 14 residues.

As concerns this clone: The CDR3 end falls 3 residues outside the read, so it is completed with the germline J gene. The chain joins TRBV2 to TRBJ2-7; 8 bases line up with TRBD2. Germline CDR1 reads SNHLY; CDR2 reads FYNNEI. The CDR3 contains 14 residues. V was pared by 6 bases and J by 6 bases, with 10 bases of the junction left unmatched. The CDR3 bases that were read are TGTGCCAGCAGGGTCGAAGCGGGAGTCATCGAG. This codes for CASRVEAGVIE. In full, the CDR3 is CASRVEAGVIEQYF.

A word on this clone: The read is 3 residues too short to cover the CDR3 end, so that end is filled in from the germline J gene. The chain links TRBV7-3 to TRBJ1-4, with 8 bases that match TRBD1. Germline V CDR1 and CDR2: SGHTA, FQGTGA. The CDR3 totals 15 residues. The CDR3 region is CASSPSGGYNSPLFF. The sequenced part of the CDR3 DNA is TGTGCCAGCAGTCCCTCAGGGGGCTATAATTCACCA.

CDR3 DNA (partial): TGTGCCAGCAGCGTAGTCGGGGGAGGGCTTGACAATGAG. This sequence encodes CASSVVGGGLDNE. The entire CDR3 protein is CASSVVGGGLDNEQFF. The J gene is TRBJ2-1, the V gene TRBV9; 7 positions agree with TRBD2. The read stops 3 residues short of the end of the CDR3; the missing end is completed from the germline J gene. The CDR3 contains 16 residues. Germline CDR1 reads SGDLS; CDR2 reads YYNGEE. V was clipped by 0 bases and J by 5 bases; unmatched bases: 8.

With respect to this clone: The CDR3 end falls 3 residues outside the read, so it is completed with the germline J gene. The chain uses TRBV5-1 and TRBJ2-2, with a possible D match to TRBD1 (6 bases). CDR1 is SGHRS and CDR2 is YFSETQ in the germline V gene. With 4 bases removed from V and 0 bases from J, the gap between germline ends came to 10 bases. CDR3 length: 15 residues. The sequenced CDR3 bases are TGCGCCAGCAGCCGCGGACAGACGAACACCGGGGAG. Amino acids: CASSRGQTNTGE. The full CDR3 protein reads CASSRGQTNTGELFF.

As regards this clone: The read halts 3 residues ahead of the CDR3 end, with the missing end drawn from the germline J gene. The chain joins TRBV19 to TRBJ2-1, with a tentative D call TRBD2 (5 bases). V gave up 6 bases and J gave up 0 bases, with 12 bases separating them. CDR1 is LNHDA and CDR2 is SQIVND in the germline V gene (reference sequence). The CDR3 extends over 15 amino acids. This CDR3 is CASRLDYASYNEQFF. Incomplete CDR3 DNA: TGTGCCAGTAGGCTAGACTACGCCTCCTACAATGAG.